The rows below give T cell receptor beta chains drawn from one sample of a study of response to subunit inactivated influenza vaccine. TCRdb passed the RT-PCR reads through MiXCR, listing each CDR3 protein once. The data hold approximately 530,000 distinct CDR3 sequences, with 7.6% observed a single time. The specimen comprised PBMCs from blood, sampled roughly 24 months after vaccination. All receptors derive from a man aged 50-75 years who received an inactivated influenza vaccine. The CDR3 runs from the conserved cysteine through the conserved F or W. D genes are given only for firm matches. Clone size, where shown, is once, few, many, or a class for clones that have expanded.

V gene	J gene	CDR3 length	D gene	clone size	CDR3 DNA	CDR3 protein
TRBV3-1	TRBJ2-7	11	-	many	TGTGCCAGCAGCCAACAGGGTAGAAAGTACTTC	CASSQQGRKYF
TRBV27	TRBJ2-1	15	TRBD1	many	TGTGCCAGCAGTTCCGGGACAGGGGAATACAATGAGCAGTTCTTC	CASSSGTGEYNEQFF
TRBV4-2	TRBJ2-3	14	-	-	TGTGCCAGCAGCCAAGTACCCCGCACAGATACGCAGTATTTT	CASSQVPRTDTQYF
TRBV28	TRBJ2-7	12	-	few	TGTGCCAGCCGCCTAGCCGGCTACGAGCAGTACTTC	CASRLAGYEQYF
TRBV24-1	TRBJ1-2	17	TRBD1	few	TGTGCCACCAGTGACACCGGGACAGAAGTTTCAAACTATGGCTACACCTTC	CATSDTGTEVSNYGYTF
TRBV20-1	TRBJ1-5	12	TRBD1	few	TGCAGTGCTGACAGGGCGAATCAGCCCCAGCATTTT	CSADRANQPQHF
TRBV12-3/TRBV12-4	TRBJ2-3	14	-	many	TGTGCCAGCAGTTTAAGACAGGAAGGAGATACGCAGTATTTT	CASSLRQEGDTQYF
TRBV27	TRBJ2-4	16	-	few	TGTGCCAGCAGTTCTATACCTCCCTCGACAGTTTTTGGGCAGTACTTC	CASSSIPPSTVFGQYF
TRBV2	TRBJ2-7	12	-	few	TGTGCCAGCAGTGTGGGAGAATGGGGGGAGTACTTC	CASSVGEWGEYF
TRBV10-2	TRBJ1-4	13	-	many	TGCGCCACACAGGGTTCGACTAATGAAAAACTGTTTTTT	CATQGSTNEKLFF
TRBV6-5	TRBJ1-3	15	-	few	TGTGCCAGCAGTTCCGGACCTAGCTCTGGAAACACCATATATTTT	CASSSGPSSGNTIYF
TRBV11-2	TRBJ2-1	18	TRBD2	few	TGTGCCAGCAGCTTAGTTCCTAGGGGGCCTAGCGGGAGTTATGAGCAGTTCTTC	CASSLVPRGPSGSYEQFF
TRBV12-3/TRBV12-4	TRBJ1-1	18	-	-	TGTGCCATCTGTTTAGTAGAGGTCTGGACAGACATGAACACTGAAGCTTTCTTT	CAICLVEVWTDMNTEAFF
TRBV6-2/TRBV6-3	TRBJ1-1	13	-	few	TGTGCCAGCAGTTACGTACAGAAAACTGAAGCTTTCTTT	CASSYVQKTEAFF
TRBV25-1	TRBJ2-7	15	TRBD1	few	TGTGCCAGCAGTGAGCAGGGGGCTTTAGGTTACGAGCAGTACTTC	CASSEQGALGYEQYF
TRBV9	TRBJ2-1	18	-	-	TGTGCCAGCAGCGTAAATTCCCTCTCTGGGTACGCCTACAATGAGCAGTTCTTC	CASSVNSLSGYAYNEQFF
TRBV24-1	TRBJ1-1	14	TRBD1	-	TGTGCCACCAGTGATGGGACAGGGCGTACTGAAGCTTTCTTT	CATSDGTGRTEAFF
TRBV11-1	TRBJ2-3	18	-	-	TGTGCCAGCAGCTTAAGACCGCAGGGGGCGGGGGCCACAGATACGCAGTATTTT	CASSLRPQGAGATDTQYF
TRBV5-5	TRBJ2-3	17	TRBD2	-	TGTGCCAGCAGAGGGACTAGCGGGGGGCGCCGCACAGATACGCAGTATTTT	CASRGTSGGRRTDTQYF
TRBV20-1	TRBJ2-4	14	-	many	TGCAGTGCATCACAGACATTAAGGGGAAACATTCAGTACTTC	CSASQTLRGNIQYF
TRBV7-2	TRBJ1-6	12	-	-	TGTGCCAGCAGCTCTTTTAATTCACCCCTCCACTTT	CASSSFNSPLHF
TRBV7-9	TRBJ1-1	14	-	many	TGTGCCAGCAGCCCTAACACGGGAAACACTGAAGCTTTCTTT	CASSPNTGNTEAFF
TRBV5-6	TRBJ2-1	14	TRBD2	many	TGTGCCAGCAGCTACGAGCGGGGTTACAATGAGCAGTTCTTC	CASSYERGYNEQFF
TRBV7-2	TRBJ2-2	13	-	few	TGTGCCAGCAGTCCGTGGGGCACCGGGGAGCTGTTTTTT	CASSPWGTGELFF
TRBV20-1	TRBJ1-5	15	TRBD1	-	TGCAGTGCTAGCCCCGCGACAGGGAAGAGTCAGCCCCAGCATTTT	CSASPATGKSQPQHF
TRBV5-1	TRBJ2-5	14	-	few	TGCGCCAGCAGCTTTAGCAGGGGCGTAGAGACCCAGTACTTC	CASSFSRGVETQYF
TRBV4-1	TRBJ2-2	15	-	many	TGCGCCAGCAGCCTTAGCGTCCTGAACACCGGGGAGCTGTTTTTT	CASSLSVLNTGELFF
TRBV5-6	TRBJ2-7	15	-	few	TGTGCCAGCACCCCGAGGTGGGCAGCCTCGAGTGAGCAGTACTTC	CASTPRWAASSEQYF
TRBV12-3/TRBV12-4	TRBJ2-1	14	-	many	TGTGCCAGCAGTCCGACGGGTTCGGGCTATGAGCAGTTCTTC	CASSPTGSGYEQFF
TRBV20-1	TRBJ2-5	16	TRBD1	few	TGCAGTACGCAAATTCCGGGACAGGGGAAGCGAGAGACCCAGTACTTC	CSTQIPGQGKRETQYF
TRBV5-4	TRBJ1-1	16	TRBD1	once	TGTGCCAGCAGCCCTAGCAGGGGGGGTAGCGGCACTGAAGCTTTCTTT	CASSPSRGGSGTEAFF
TRBV5-1	TRBJ2-5	16	TRBD2	few	TGCGCCAGCAGTTCTAGCGGGGGGGCGACGGGAGAGACCCAGTACTTC	CASSSSGGATGETQYF
TRBV20-1	TRBJ1-2	14	-	few	TGCAGTGCTAGAGCGACGGGAGAGGGCTATGGCTACACCTTC	CSARATGEGYGYTF
TRBV11-2	TRBJ1-3	17	-	many	TGTGCCAGCAGCTTAATTTCAGCAACGAGCTCTGGAAACACCATATATTTT	CASSLISATSSGNTIYF
TRBV7-9	TRBJ2-5	14	TRBD1	-	TGTGCCAGCAGGGCCGGGACAGCCCAAGAGACCCAGTACTTC	CASRAGTAQETQYF
TRBV12-3/TRBV12-4	TRBJ1-5	16	-	-	TGTGCCAGCAGTTTCCGACACCCTTATAGCAATCAGCCCCAGCATTTT	CASSFRHPYSNQPQHF
TRBV9	TRBJ2-5	14	-	few	TGTGCCAGCAGCGTGGCAGGGGCAGCCGAGACCCAGTACTTC	CASSVAGAAETQYF
TRBV7-9	TRBJ1-2	14	-	many	TGTGCCAGCAGCTTAGGGGACGTTAACTATGGCTACACCTTC	CASSLGDVNYGYTF
TRBV4-1	TRBJ1-2	12	-	few	TGCGCCAGCAGCCCACCGAAGTGGGACTACACCTTC	CASSPPKWDYTF
TRBV20-1	TRBJ2-7	17	TRBD2	-	TGCAGTGCTAGAGATGCTCTGACTAGCGGGGACCCCTACGAGCAGTACTTC	CSARDALTSGDPYEQYF
TRBV5-1	TRBJ2-1	13	-	-	TGCGCCAGCAGCTTCGGGCCTTCGTATGAGCAGTTCTTC	CASSFGPSYEQFF
TRBV25-1	TRBJ2-2	14	-	few	TGTGCCAGCAGTACAACAGGGTTGGCCGGGGAGCTGTTTTTT	CASSTTGLAGELFF
TRBV24-1	TRBJ2-1	18	-	-	TGTGCCACCAGTGGGGGGCCCGCGCGGGAGACGCCCTACAATGAGCAGTTCTTC	CATSGGPARETPYNEQFF
TRBV7-7	TRBJ2-2	15	TRBD2	-	TGTGCTAGCAGCCCGAGCGGGGGGGTGGCCGGGGAGCTGTTTTTT	CASSPSGGVAGELFF
TRBV7-3	TRBJ1-1	13	-	many	TGTGCCAGCAGCTCCGGGAGGAACACTGAAGCTTTCTTT	CASSSGRNTEAFF
TRBV20-1	TRBJ2-7	13	-	many	TGCAGTGCCTATGTTGACAGAACCTACGAGCAGTACTTC	CSAYVDRTYEQYF
TRBV5-1	TRBJ2-3	14	TRBD1	many	TGCGCCAGCAGCTTGGCCAGGGGGAAGGATACGCAGTATTTT	CASSLARGKDTQYF
TRBV10-3	TRBJ2-5	17	-	many	TGTGCCATCAGTGAGTCTGGCTCACAATCGGGTAAAGAGACCCAGTACTTC	CAISESGSQSGKETQYF
TRBV29-1	TRBJ2-2	14	-	many	TGCAGCGCTGGGAGGGGGCATGGCACCGGGGAGCTGTTTTTT	CSAGRGHGTGELFF
TRBV2	TRBJ2-7	14	-	-	TGTGCCAGCATCTTAACCCCCGGGCCGCACGAGCAGTACTTC	CASILTPGPHEQYF
TRBV5-6	TRBJ2-7	12	-	few	TGTGCCAGCAGCTACGGACGGGAAGAGCAGTACTTC	CASSYGREEQYF